This T cell receptor (beta chain) derives from a study of blood T cell repertoires in COVID-19 (TCRdb year 2020). Broadly, across the study: The collaborator samples originated in the United States, Italy and Spain and spanned the acute and convalescent phases of COVID-19. Where HLA class I and class II types were available, the types were taken from metadata supplied by the sample provider, not from assay-based typing. The prospective study material was composed of cDNA or gDNA derived from T cells, B-cell-depleted T cells, or PBMCs. Samples were obtained from the ongoing ImmuneRACE study (first 160 participants) and from 1,254 subjects provided by 6 global collaborators. A de-identified subject ID, COVID-19 status, age in years and sex were almost always included in the sample metadata. The repertoires were released in a freely available public database intended as a resource for research on the immune response to SARS-CoV-2. Subjects who had been exposed to COVID-19, were actively infected with it, or had recovered from it provided the deeply sampled blood TCRbeta repertoires that made up the dataset.

Trimmed from V: 8 bases; trimmed from J: 5 bases; junction bases lacking a gene match: 6. CDR1 and CDR2 are drawn from the germline V gene (reference sequence): SEHNR, FQNEAQ. From cysteine to phenylalanine, the CDR3 is 13 amino acids long. Only the CDR3 DNA is retained, 39 bases long and in frame from the first base. Points on this clone: Its binding antigen is unknown. No base qualities exist here, and no much larger clone lies one base off it.

The immunoSEQ Assay, a bias-controlled multiplex PCR, was used to amplify TCRbeta CDR3 regions from genomic DNA. In the original analysis: Nucleated cell counts per sample were estimated from amplification of reference gene primers within the assay. To quantify the absolute abundance of each unique TCRbeta CDR3 rearrangement, sequence reads were collapsed and filtered. Productive Simpson clonality was computed per sample as the square root of Simpson's diversity index over productive rearrangements. The clones in this table, taken by TCRdb from immuneACCESS, are in-frame only. Not every clone is retained; where verified, under half of the shortfall comes from an unresolved V gene, and the cause of the rest is unknown. The DNA gave D and trimming, while V, J and clone size come from that table. The sample data list about 480,000 clones, and about 91% of these were observed just once. The ten largest clones represent over 9.5% of the sample.

The full study reports these points: How much clinical and demographic metadata was included differed by source and by participant, and the metadata was provided uncurated.

One collaborating source in Seattle enrolled patients during active infection and followed them longitudinally through the course of disease. Collaborating institutions collected whole blood in K2EDTA tubes following their own protocols. Collaborator samples were shipped for TCRbeta analysis as frozen whole blood, isolated PBMCs, or DNA extracted from either sample type. This sequence was found in a woman in her fifties or sixties with COVID-19, enrolled during active disease. Here the chain combines TRBV7-9 and TRBJ1-1; 9 central bases correspond to TRBD1. The sample was peripheral blood. The CDR3 amino acid sequence is: CASGDRARTEAFF. At the DNA level, the sequence is TGTGCCAGCGGGGACAGGGCGAGGACTGAAGCTTTCTTT. The full variable domain, completed from the reference TRBV7-9 and TRBJ1-1 proteins outside the CDR3, reads DTGVSQNPRHKITKRGQNVTFRCDPISEHNRLYWYRQTLGQGPEFLTYFQNEAQLEKSRLLSDRFSAERPKGSFSTLEIQRTEQGDSAMYLCASGDRARTEAFFGQGTRLTVV.